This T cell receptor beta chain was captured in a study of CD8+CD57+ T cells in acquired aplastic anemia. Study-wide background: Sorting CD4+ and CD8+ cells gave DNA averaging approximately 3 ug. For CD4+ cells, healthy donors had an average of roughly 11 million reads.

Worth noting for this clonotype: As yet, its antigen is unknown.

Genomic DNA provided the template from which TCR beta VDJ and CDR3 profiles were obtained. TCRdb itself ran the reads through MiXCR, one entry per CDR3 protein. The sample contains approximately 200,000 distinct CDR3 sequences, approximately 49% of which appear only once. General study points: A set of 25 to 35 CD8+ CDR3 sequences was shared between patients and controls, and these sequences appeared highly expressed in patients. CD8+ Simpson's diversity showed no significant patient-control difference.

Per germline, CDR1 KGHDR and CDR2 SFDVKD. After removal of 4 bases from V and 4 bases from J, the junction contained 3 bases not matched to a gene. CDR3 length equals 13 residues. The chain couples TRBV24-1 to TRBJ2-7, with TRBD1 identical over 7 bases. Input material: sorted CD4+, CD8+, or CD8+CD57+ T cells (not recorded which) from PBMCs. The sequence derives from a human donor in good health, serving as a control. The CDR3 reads CATSDGQEYEQYF. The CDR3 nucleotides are TGTGCCACCAGTGACGGACAGGAATACGAGCAGTACTTC.